What follows describes a single TCR beta chain. The source of the sample is a study of PD-L1 blockade in urothelial cancer. The wider study: Blood analysis took place 3 weeks (second dose) and 6 weeks after treatment start. The study recovered a median of 141,255 T cells per blood sample.

Time point here: peripheral blood 6 weeks after treatment start. The study enrolled patients with locally advanced or metastatic urothelial carcinoma. The J segment lost 6 bases and the V segment lost 3 bases, leaving 16 bases of the junction unmatched. Germline assignment: CDR1 MDHEN and CDR2 SYDVKM. There are 18 residues in the CDR3. Each PCR contained spiked-in synthetic TCR analog templates. Clones were sequenced by immunoSEQ multiplex PCR, and TCRdb holds only the in-frame ones, with some missing. The table shows 120,000 or so clones, with roughly 86% occurring only once. The V gene is TRBV28, the J gene TRBJ2-1; 8 nucleotides align to TRBD2. Sequencing used PBMCs, obtained around atezolizumab (anti-PD-L1) treatment. The TCR sequence derives from a man in his fifties with urothelial cancer. CDR3 DNA: TGTGCCAGCAGTTTCAAACAGAGCGGGAGTCTGCTAGGCAATGAGCAGTTCTTC. Residues: CASSFKQSGSLLGNEQFF. Combining the CDR3 with reference TRBV28 and TRBJ2-1 gives the whole variable domain DVKVTQSSRYLVKRTGEKVFLECVQDMDHENMFWYRQDPGLGLRLIYFSYDVKMKEKGDIPEGYSVSREKKERFSLILESASTNQTSMYLCASSFKQSGSLLGNEQFFGPGTRLTVL.